The rows below give T cell receptor beta chains drawn from one sample of a study of T cell changes during pregnancy in multiple sclerosis. The protocol was immunoSEQ multiplex PCR, while the TCRdb copy is restricted to in-frame clones and leaves out a portion. The sample lists around 69,000 clones; 90% to 95% were seen once. Sequencing was performed on CD8+ T cells from peripheral blood mononuclear cells, taken before pregnancy. Source of these receptors: a female donor with multiple sclerosis, enrolled in a pregnancy study. Both conserved end residues are part of each CDR3. D genes are given only for firm matches. The size entry is marked missing in some rows and otherwise reads once, few, many or a size class.

j_call	v_call	d_call	clone_size	cdr3_aa	cdr3_nt
TRBJ1-1	TRBV4-2	-	-	CASSDFPLRGGLNTEAFF	TGTGCCAGCAGCGACTTTCCCCTACGGGGGGGGCTGAACACTGAAGCTTTCTTT
TRBJ2-2	TRBV6-1	TRBD1	-	CASSVISDRASGELFF	TGTGCCAGCAGTGTAATTTCGGACAGGGCATCCGGGGAGCTGTTTTTT
TRBJ2-3	TRBV7-9	TRBD2	-	CASSPQGLAERFSDTQYF	TGTGCCAGCAGCCCCCAGGGACTAGCGGAACGTTTCTCAGATACGCAGTATTTT
TRBJ2-3	TRBV6-5	TRBD2	-	CASSYGGGRDTQYF	TGTGCCAGCAGTTACGGCGGGGGGCGGGATACGCAGTATTTT
TRBJ2-3	TRBV11-2	-	-	CASSLDRLTRTDTQYF	TGTGCCAGCAGCTTAGACCGACTGACGAGGACAGATACGCAGTATTTT
TRBJ2-7	TRBV9	-	-	CASGGRNSYEQYF	TGTGCCAGCGGAGGACGGAACTCCTACGAGCAGTACTTC
TRBJ1-1	TRBV2	-	few	CASSVVGQQNTEAFF	TGTGCCAGCAGTGTTGTAGGACAGCAGAACACTGAAGCTTTCTTT
TRBJ1-5	TRBV13	TRBD1	-	CASSSGGGQPQHF	TGTGCCAGCAGCTCAGGGGGAGGACAGCCCCAGCATTTT
TRBJ1-1	TRBV5-4	TRBD1	-	CASSLGQGGVQDTEAFF	TGTGCCAGCAGCTTGGGACAGGGAGGTGTACAGGACACTGAAGCTTTCTTT
TRBJ2-3	TRBV5-6	-	-	CASSLSPRGDTQYF	TGTGCCAGCAGCTTGAGCCCTCGGGGGGATACGCAGTATTTT
TRBJ1-1	TRBV6-1	TRBD1	-	CAGTGAHSTEAFF	TGTGCCGGGACAGGGGCTCACAGCACTGAAGCTTTCTTT
TRBJ2-3	TRBV7-8	-	once	CASSNLMTGTDTQYF	TGTGCCAGCAGCAACCTCATGACTGGCACAGATACGCAGTATTTT
TRBJ1-2	TRBV13	-	-	CASSPPLQQHGYTF	TGTGCCAGCAGCCCCCCGTTACAGCAACATGGCTACACCTTC
TRBJ1-2	TRBV18	-	-	CASSSLRTKWGYTF	TGTGCCAGCTCATCACTACGGACAAAATGGGGCTACACCTTC
TRBJ1-2	TRBV4-1	-	-	CASSQPGVFHYGYTF	TGCGCCAGCAGCCAACCGGGGGTCTTCCACTATGGCTACACCTTC
TRBJ1-2	TRBV21-1	-	-	CASSKGEIYGYTF	TGTGCCAGCAGCAAAGGAGAGATTTATGGCTACACCTTC
TRBJ2-1	TRBV25-1	TRBD2	-	CASSGDSGGGYNEQFF	TGTGCCAGCAGTGGGGACAGCGGGGGGGGGTACAATGAGCAGTTCTTC
TRBJ2-5	TRBV14	-	-	CASSLLGRGQETQYF	TGTGCCAGCAGCCTTCTAGGCCGTGGGCAAGAGACCCAGTACTTC
TRBJ2-7	TRBV4-1	TRBD1	-	CASSQVGTVSDEQYF	TGCGCCAGCAGCCAAGTGGGGACAGTTAGCGACGAGCAGTACTTC
TRBJ2-7	TRBV30	-	-	CAWGDLARTYEQYF	TGTGCCTGGGGAGACCTAGCGAGAACCTACGAGCAGTACTTC
TRBJ2-1	TRBV6-5	TRBD2	-	CASRVAGGPGNEQFF	TGTGCCAGCAGGGTAGCGGGGGGGCCTGGCAATGAGCAGTTCTTC
TRBJ2-5	TRBV20-1	TRBD2	-	CSATSGETQYF	TGCAGTGCTACTAGCGGGGAGACCCAGTACTTC
TRBJ1-2	TRBV6-1	-	-	CAGTIGDGYTF	TGTGCCGGCACCATCGGGGATGGCTACACCTTC
TRBJ2-1	TRBV5-1	TRBD1	-	CASSKGQASYNEQFF	TGCGCCAGCAGCAAGGGACAGGCCTCCTACAATGAGCAGTTCTTC
TRBJ1-2	TRBV6-4	-	-	CASSDEGGDGYGYTF	TGTGCCAGCAGTGACGAGGGGGGGGATGGCTATGGCTACACCTTC
TRBJ2-4	TRBV15	-	-	CATNGSAGKAKNIQYF	TGTGCCACCAACGGTTCTGCAGGTAAGGCCAAAAACATTCAGTACTTC